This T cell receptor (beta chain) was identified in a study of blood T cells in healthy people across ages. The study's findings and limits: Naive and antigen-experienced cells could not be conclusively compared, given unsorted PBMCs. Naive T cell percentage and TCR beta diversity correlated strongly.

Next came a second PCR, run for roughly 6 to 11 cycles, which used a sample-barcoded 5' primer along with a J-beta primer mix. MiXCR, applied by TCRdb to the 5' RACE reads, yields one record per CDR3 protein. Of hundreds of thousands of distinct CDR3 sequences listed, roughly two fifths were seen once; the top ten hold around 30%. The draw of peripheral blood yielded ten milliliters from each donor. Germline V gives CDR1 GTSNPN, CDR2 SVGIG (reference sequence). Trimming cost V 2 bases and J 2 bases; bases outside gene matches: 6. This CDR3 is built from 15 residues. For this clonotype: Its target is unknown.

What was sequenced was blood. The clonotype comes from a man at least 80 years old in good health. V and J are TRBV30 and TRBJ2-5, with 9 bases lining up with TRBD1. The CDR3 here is CAWSPRTGAQETQYF. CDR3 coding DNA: TGTGCCTGGAGTCCAAGGACAGGGGCGCAAGAGACCCAGTACTTC.